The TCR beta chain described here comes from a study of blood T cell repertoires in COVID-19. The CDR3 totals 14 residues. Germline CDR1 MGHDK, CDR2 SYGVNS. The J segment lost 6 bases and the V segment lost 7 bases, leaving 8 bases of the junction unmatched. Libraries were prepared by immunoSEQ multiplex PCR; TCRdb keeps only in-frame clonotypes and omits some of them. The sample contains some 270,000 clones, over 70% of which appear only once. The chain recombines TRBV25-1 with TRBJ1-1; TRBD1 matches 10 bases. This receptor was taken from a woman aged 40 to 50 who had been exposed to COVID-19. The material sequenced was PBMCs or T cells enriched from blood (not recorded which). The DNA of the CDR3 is TGTGCCAGCAATTCCGGGACAGGGGTTCCTGAAGCTTTCTTT. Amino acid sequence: CASNSGTGVPEAFF.